This T cell receptor (beta chain) was profiled in a study of cytomegalovirus exposure and HLA in healthy donors. Study results and limitations: Versus the approximately 700-donor mean, an Asian-associated ancestry cluster reportedly showed fewer N-insertions in a later analysis. A few of the chains that were CMV-associated were confirmed in vitro to be specific for CMV antigens. Associated with cytomegalovirus, according to the listing, were 150 to 200 TCR beta chains. V- and J-gene trimming in TCR beta was tied to a missense DCLRE1C variant by an analysis performed later.

Details on this clone: Its antigen is undetermined.

The CDR3 is made up of 15 amino acids. With V trimmed by 4 bases and J by 4 bases, 6 bases remained unmatched. CDR1 is LNHDA, CDR2 SQIVND, per germline (reference sequence). The study ran its PCR with 60 Vbeta and 13 Jbeta primers. The protocol was immunoSEQ multiplex PCR, while the TCRdb copy is restricted to in-frame clones and leaves out a portion. The sample has approximately 150,000 clones, about 80% seen once. The sequence was obtained from a man aged 25 to 40 in good health and CMV-seropositive. The material sequenced was PBMCs. The chain is built from TRBV19 and TRBJ2-7; 11 nucleotides line up with TRBD1. Here the CDR3 DNA reads TGTGCCAGTAGTAAAGGACAGGGGGCAGGGTACGAGCAGTACTTC. It codes for CASSKGQGAGYEQYF.